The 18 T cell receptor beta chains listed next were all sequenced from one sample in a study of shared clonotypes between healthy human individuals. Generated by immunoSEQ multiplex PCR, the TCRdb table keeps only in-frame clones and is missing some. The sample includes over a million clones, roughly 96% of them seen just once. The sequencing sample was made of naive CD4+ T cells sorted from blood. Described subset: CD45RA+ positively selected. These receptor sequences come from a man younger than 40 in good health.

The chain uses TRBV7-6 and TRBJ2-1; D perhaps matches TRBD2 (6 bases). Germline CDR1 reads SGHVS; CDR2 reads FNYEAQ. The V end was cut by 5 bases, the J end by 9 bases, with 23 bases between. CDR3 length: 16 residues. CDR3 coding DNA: TGTGCCAGCAGCCAGTTGGTAGGAGGGCCTAATGGTGAGCAGTTCTTC. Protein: CASSQLVGGPNGEQFF.

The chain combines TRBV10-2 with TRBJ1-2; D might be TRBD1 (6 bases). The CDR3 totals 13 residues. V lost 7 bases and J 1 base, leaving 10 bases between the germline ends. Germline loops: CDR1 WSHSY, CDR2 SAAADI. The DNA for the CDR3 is TGCGCCAGCATGGCGGACAGTAACTATGGCTACACCTTC. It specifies CASMADSNYGYTF.

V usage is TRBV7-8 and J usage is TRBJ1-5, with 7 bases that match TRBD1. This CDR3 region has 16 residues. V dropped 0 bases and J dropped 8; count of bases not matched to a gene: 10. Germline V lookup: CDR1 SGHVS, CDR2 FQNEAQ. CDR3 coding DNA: TGTGCCAGCAGCTTAGCCCGGCGACAGGGCTGGGAGCCCCAGCATTTT. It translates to CASSLARRQGWEPQHF.

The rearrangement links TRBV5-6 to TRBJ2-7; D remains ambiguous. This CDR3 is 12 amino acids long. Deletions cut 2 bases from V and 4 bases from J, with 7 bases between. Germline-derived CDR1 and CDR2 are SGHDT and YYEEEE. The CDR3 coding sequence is TGTGCCAGCAGCTTCCAAAGGTACGAGCAGTACTTC. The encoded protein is CASSFQRYEQYF.

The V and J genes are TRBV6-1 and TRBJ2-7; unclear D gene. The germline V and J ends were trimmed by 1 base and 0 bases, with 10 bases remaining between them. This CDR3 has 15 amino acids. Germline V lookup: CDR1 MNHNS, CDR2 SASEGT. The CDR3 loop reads CASSEVSPGSYEQYF. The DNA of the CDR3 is TGTGCCAGCAGTGAAGTATCACCCGGCTCCTACGAGCAGTACTTC.

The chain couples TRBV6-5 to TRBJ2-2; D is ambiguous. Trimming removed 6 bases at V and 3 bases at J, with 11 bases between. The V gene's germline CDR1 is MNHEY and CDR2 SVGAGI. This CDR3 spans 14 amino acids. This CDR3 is CASRELTHTGELFF. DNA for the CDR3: TGTGCCAGCAGGGAACTTACTCACACCGGGGAGCTGTTTTTT.

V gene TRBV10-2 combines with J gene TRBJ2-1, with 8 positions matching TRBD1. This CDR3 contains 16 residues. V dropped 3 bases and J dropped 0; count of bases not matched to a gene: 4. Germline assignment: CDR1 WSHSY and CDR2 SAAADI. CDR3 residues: CASSERTGGSYNEQFF. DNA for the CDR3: TGCGCCAGCAGTGAACGAACAGGGGGCTCCTACAATGAGCAGTTCTTC.

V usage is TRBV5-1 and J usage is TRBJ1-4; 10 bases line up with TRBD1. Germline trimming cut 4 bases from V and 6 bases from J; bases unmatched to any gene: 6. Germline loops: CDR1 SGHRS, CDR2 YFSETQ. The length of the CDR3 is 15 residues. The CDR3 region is CASSIAGTGDEKLFF. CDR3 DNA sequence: TGCGCCAGCAGCATAGCCGGGACAGGGGATGAAAAACTGTTTTTT.

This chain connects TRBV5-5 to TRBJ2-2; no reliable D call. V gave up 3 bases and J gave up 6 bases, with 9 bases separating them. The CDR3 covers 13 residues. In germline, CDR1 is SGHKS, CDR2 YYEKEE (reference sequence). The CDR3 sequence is CASSSQSSGELFF. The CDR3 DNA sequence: TGTGCCAGCAGCTCCCAATCTTCCGGGGAGCTGTTTTTT.

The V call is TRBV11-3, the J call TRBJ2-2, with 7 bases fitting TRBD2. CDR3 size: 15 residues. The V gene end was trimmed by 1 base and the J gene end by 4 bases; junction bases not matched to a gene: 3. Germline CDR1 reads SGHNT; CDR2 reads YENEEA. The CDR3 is CASSLGWGGTGELFF. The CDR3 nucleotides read TGTGCCAGCAGCTTAGGTTGGGGGGGCACCGGGGAGCTGTTTTTT.

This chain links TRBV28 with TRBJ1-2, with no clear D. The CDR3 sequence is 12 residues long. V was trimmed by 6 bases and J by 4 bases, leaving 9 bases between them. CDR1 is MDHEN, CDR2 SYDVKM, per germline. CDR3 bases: TGTGCCAGCAGAGAGGGAGCCTATGGCTACACCTTC. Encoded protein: CASREGAYGYTF.

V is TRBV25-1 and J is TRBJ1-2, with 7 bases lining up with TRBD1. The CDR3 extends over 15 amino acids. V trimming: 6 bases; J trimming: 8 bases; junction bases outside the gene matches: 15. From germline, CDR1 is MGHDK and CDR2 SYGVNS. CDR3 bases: TGTGCCAGCAGCTTCACGGACAGGACCTTCGGAGGCTACACCTTC. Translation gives CASSFTDRTFGGYTF.

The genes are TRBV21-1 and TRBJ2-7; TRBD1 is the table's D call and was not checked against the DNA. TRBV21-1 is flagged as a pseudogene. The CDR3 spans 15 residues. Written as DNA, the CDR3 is TGTGCCAGCAGCAACCCGGGACAGGGGGACTACGAGCAGTACTTC. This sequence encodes CASSNPGQGDYEQYF.

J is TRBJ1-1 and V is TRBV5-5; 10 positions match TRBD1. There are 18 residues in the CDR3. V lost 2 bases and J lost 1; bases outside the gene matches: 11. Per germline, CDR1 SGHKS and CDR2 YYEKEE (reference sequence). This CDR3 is CASSFFRDRGWRNTEAFF. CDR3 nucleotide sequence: TGTGCCAGCAGCTTCTTCCGGGACAGGGGATGGAGGAACACTGAAGCTTTCTTT. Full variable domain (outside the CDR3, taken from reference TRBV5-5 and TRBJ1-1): DAGVTQSPTHLIKTRGQQVTLRCSPISGHKSVSWYQQVLGQGPQFIFQYYEKEERGRGNFPDRFSARQFPNYSSELNVNALLLGDSALYLCASSFFRDRGWRNTEAFFGQGTRLTVV.

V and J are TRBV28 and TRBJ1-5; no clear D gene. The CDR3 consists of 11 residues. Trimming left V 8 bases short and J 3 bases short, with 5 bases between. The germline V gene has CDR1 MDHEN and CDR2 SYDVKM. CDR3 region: CASAFNQPQHF. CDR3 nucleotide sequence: TGTGCCAGCGCTTTCAATCAGCCCCAGCATTTT.

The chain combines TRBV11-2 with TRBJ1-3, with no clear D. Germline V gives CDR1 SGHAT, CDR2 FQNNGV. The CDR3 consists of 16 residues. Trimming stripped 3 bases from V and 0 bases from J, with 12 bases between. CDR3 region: CASSFERVLSGNTIYF. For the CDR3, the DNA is TGTGCCAGCAGCTTTGAGAGGGTCCTCTCTGGAAACACCATATATTTT.

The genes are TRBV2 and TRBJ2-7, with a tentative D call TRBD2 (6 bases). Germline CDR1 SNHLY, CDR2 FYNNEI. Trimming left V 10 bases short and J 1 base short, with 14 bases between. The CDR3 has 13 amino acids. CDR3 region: CAIGGDPSYEQYF. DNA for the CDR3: TGTGCCATCGGCGGGGACCCATCCTACGAGCAGTACTTC.

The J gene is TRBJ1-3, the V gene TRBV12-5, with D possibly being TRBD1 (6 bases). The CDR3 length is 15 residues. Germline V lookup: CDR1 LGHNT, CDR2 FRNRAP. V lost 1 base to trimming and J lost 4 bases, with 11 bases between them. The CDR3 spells CASGLDTGNGNTIYF. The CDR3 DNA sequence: TGTGCTAGTGGTTTGGATACAGGGAACGGAAACACCATATATTTT.